A selection of T cell receptor beta chains follows, all from one sample in a study of identical twins. MiXCR, run by TCRdb on the 5' RACE reads, gives a single entry per CDR3 protein. Here the sample spans under 500,000 distinct CDR3 sequences, 13% to 15% being singletons. This same sample was also part of a study on yellow fever vaccine responses in identical twins.

Sample: CD4+ T cells sorted from blood. These receptor sequences come from a woman under 30 in good health. CDR3s include the opening cysteine and the closing phenylalanine or tryptophan. A D gene is named only where the DNA matches it firmly. Expanded clones are given a class, and other clones once, few, many or no size at all.

TRBJ2-2,many,TRBV6-1,TRBD1,14,CAIQWDRATGELFF,TGTGCCATCCAGTGGGACAGGGCCACCGGGGAGCTGTTTTTT
TRBJ2-1,NA,TRBV28,NA,15,CASRGVGGGPRVGFF,TGTGCCAGCAGGGGTGTGGGGGGGGGCCCTCGGGTTGGGTTCTTC
TRBJ2-1,NA,TRBV30,NA,14,CAWRPVMNSDEQFF,TGTGCCTGGAGGCCAGTAATGAATTCCGATGAGCAGTTCTTC
TRBJ2-3,few,TRBV2,TRBD2,14,CASSEGVAGDTQYF,TGTGCCAGCAGTGAGGGTGTAGCGGGAGATACGCAGTATTTT
TRBJ2-6,NA,TRBV3-1,NA,17,CASSHGEGSSGANVLTF,TGTGCCAGCAGCCACGGAGAGGGAAGCTCTGGGGCCAACGTCCTGACTTTC
TRBJ1-1,few,TRBV5-6,NA,15,CASSLVASKGTEAFF,TGTGCCAGCAGCTTGGTCGCCAGCAAGGGCACTGAAGCTTTCTTT
TRBJ2-1,few,TRBV2,TRBD2,14,CASSEWGLAGEQFF,TGTGCCAGCAGTGAATGGGGGCTAGCGGGCGAGCAGTTCTTC
TRBJ2-1,NA,TRBV5-5,NA,16,CASSFAGTSHYNEQFF,TGTGCCAGCAGCTTTGCCGGGACTTCCCACTACAATGAGCAGTTCTTC
TRBJ1-1,few,TRBV5-1,TRBD1,15,CASSRDGQAGTEAFF,TGCGCCAGCAGCAGGGATGGACAGGCGGGCACTGAAGCTTTCTTT
TRBJ1-2,NA,TRBV10-3,NA,13,CAISEKSRPGYTF,TGTGCCATCAGTGAGAAAAGTAGGCCCGGCTACACCTTC
TRBJ2-1,NA,TRBV6-5,TRBD2,18,CASSYTGGGGAVGGEQFF,TGTGCCAGCAGTTACACCGGGGGCGGGGGGGCAGTCGGAGGTGAGCAGTTCTTC
TRBJ2-7,NA,TRBV27,TRBD1,14,CARNRDRGFYEQYF,TGTGCCAGAAACCGGGACAGGGGTTTCTACGAGCAGTACTTC
TRBJ1-5,NA,TRBV20-1,TRBD1,15,CSAFQGAVGNQPQHF,TGCAGTGCTTTTCAGGGGGCTGTTGGCAATCAGCCCCAGCATTTT
TRBJ2-7,few,TRBV11-1,NA,14,CASRGVRSGAEQYF,TGTGCCAGCAGAGGGGTTAGAAGTGGTGCCGAGCAGTACTTC
TRBJ2-4,NA,TRBV18,NA,14,CASSPAQGRNIQYF,TGTGCCAGCTCCCCGGCCCAGGGGAGAAACATTCAGTACTTC
TRBJ1-1,few,TRBV28,NA,13,CASTLGRNTEAFF,TGTGCCAGCACCTTGGGACGGAACACTGAAGCTTTCTTT
TRBJ2-5,few,TRBV30,TRBD2,14,CAWRLLAGPGTQYF,TGTGCCTGGAGGTTACTAGCGGGACCAGGGACCCAGTACTTC
TRBJ2-5,NA,TRBV5-3,TRBD1,13,CARSDDRVLTQYF,TGTGCCAGAAGCGACGACAGGGTTCTGACCCAGTACTTC
TRBJ1-2,few,TRBV2,NA,11,CASIGGSGYTF,TGTGCCAGCATTGGTGGATCTGGCTACACCTTC
TRBJ2-3,NA,TRBV2,TRBD2,16,CASRLAGSSFTDTQYF,TGTGCCAGCAGACTAGCGGGGAGTAGTTTCACAGATACGCAGTATTTT
TRBJ1-1,many,TRBV20-1,NA,13,CSARDKGNTEAFF,TGCAGTGCTAGAGATAAGGGGAACACTGAAGCTTTCTTT
TRBJ2-7,many,TRBV28,NA,11,CASGRHYEQYF,TGTGCCAGCGGACGCCACTACGAGCAGTACTTC
TRBJ2-3,few,TRBV11-2,NA,16,CASSTYSQHRTDTQYF,TGTGCCAGCAGCACGTACTCCCAGCACCGCACAGATACGCAGTATTTT
TRBJ2-3,few,TRBV6-1,NA,15,CASNRQGSSTDTQYF,TGTGCCAGCAATCGTCAAGGATCTAGCACAGATACGCAGTATTTT
TRBJ2-7,few,TRBV4-1,NA,17,CASSQPRGGQLPYEQYF,TGCGCCAGCAGCCAACCGCGTGGGGGGCAACTGCCCTACGAGCAGTACTTC
TRBJ2-1,few,TRBV20-1,TRBD2,15,CSARALAEAYNEQFF,TGCAGTGCTAGAGCACTAGCGGAGGCCTACAATGAGCAGTTCTTC
TRBJ1-4,NA,TRBV14,NA,16,CASSLGVRQGSEKLFF,TGCGCCAGCAGCCTGGGTGTCCGGCAAGGGAGTGAAAAACTGTTTTTT
TRBJ2-7,NA,TRBV7-2,NA,12,CAIRGAENEQYF,TGTGCCATCCGAGGGGCCGAAAACGAGCAGTACTTC
TRBJ2-3,NA,TRBV24-1,TRBD1,14,CATSEGTGSDTQYF,TGTGCCACCAGTGAGGGGACAGGGTCAGATACGCAGTATTTT
TRBJ1-6,NA,TRBV6-5,NA,14,CASSWDARNSPLHF,TGTGCCAGCAGTTGGGACGCCAGGAATTCACCCCTCCACTTT
TRBJ1-3,NA,TRBV6-1,NA,15,CASTPSKSAGNTIYF,TGTGCCAGCACCCCCAGTAAATCCGCTGGAAACACCATATATTTT
TRBJ1-4,many,TRBV7-8,NA,11,CASSFGEKLFF,TGTGCCAGCAGCTTTGGCGAAAAACTGTTTTTT
TRBJ2-1,few,TRBV30,TRBD2,15,CAWTSLAGVNNEQFF,TGTGCCTGGACCAGCCTAGCGGGAGTAAACAATGAGCAGTTCTTC
TRBJ2-1,few,TRBV7-3,TRBD2,16,CASSLRGTSGGNEQFF,TGTGCCAGCAGCTTAAGAGGGACTAGCGGGGGGAATGAGCAGTTCTTC
TRBJ2-1,NA,TRBV30,NA,11,CAWILRNEQFF,TGTGCCTGGATTCTCAGAAATGAGCAGTTCTTC
TRBJ1-4,few,TRBV12-3/TRBV12-4,NA,15,CASSPRQAINEKLFF,TGTGCCAGCAGTCCCCGACAGGCTATTAATGAAAAACTGTTTTTT
TRBJ2-2,NA,TRBV28,TRBD1,15,CASSTDRGNTGELFF,TGTGCCAGCAGTACCGACAGGGGGAACACCGGGGAGCTGTTTTTT
TRBJ2-1,NA,TRBV4-1,TRBD1,16,CASSQLGQGPDNEQFF,TGCGCCAGCAGCCAACTCGGACAGGGTCCGGACAATGAGCAGTTCTTC
TRBJ2-3,many,TRBV5-1,NA,11,CASSSADTQYF,TGCGCCAGCAGCTCAGCAGATACGCAGTATTTT
TRBJ2-3,NA,TRBV2,NA,14,CASSEVSRQDTQYF,TGTGCCAGCAGTGAAGTTTCCAGACAGGATACGCAGTATTTT
TRBJ2-4,few,TRBV20-1,TRBD1,14,CRGTQGADGDIQYF,TGCAGGGGTACTCAGGGGGCCGATGGGGACATTCAGTACTTC
TRBJ2-1,few,TRBV20-1,TRBD1,14,CSARDRDSYNEQFF,TGCAGTGCTAGGGACAGGGACTCCTACAATGAGCAGTTCTTC
TRBJ2-1,many,TRBV4-2,NA,15,CASSQFAQVVNEQFF,TGTGCCAGCAGCCAATTCGCACAGGTGGTCAATGAGCAGTTCTTC
TRBJ2-2,few,TRBV5-5,TRBD2,15,CASTLGGVNTGELFF,TGTGCCAGCACTTTGGGGGGGGTTAACACCGGGGAGCTGTTTTTT
TRBJ2-2,few,TRBV12-3/TRBV12-4,TRBD2,16,CASSLRLAGDAGELFF,TGTGCCAGCAGTTTACGACTAGCGGGAGATGCCGGGGAGCTGTTTTTT
TRBJ2-5,few,TRBV4-3,TRBD2,17,CASSQETSGRVTGTQYF,TGCGCCAGCAGCCAAGAAACTAGCGGGAGGGTCACGGGGACCCAGTACTTC
TRBJ2-7,NA,TRBV4-2,NA,15,CASSREGGALYEQYF,TGTGCCAGCAGCCGGGAGGGGGGTGCTCTCTACGAGCAGTACTTC
TRBJ2-3,many,TRBV14,NA,11,CASSRLDTQYF,TGTGCCAGCAGCCGGTTAGATACGCAGTATTTT
TRBJ2-7,NA,TRBV2,TRBD2,12,CASRGGPGEQYF,TGTGCCAGCAGGGGAGGGCCGGGGGAGCAGTACTTC
TRBJ2-1,few,TRBV6-2/TRBV6-3,NA,14,CASRLAGTFSEQFF,TGTGCCAGCCGCCTCGCGGGGACCTTCAGTGAGCAGTTCTTC
TRBJ2-1,many,TRBV6-1,TRBD2,13,CASRGLAHNEQFF,TGTGCCAGCAGAGGACTAGCGCACAATGAGCAGTTCTTC
TRBJ1-1,many,TRBV7-9,NA,13,CASSSTSNTEAFF,TGTGCCAGCAGCTCCACATCGAACACTGAAGCTTTCTTT
TRBJ1-5,NA,TRBV27,NA,15,CASSLRPDSNQPQHF,TGTGCCAGCAGTTTACGGCCGGACAGCAATCAGCCCCAGCATTTT